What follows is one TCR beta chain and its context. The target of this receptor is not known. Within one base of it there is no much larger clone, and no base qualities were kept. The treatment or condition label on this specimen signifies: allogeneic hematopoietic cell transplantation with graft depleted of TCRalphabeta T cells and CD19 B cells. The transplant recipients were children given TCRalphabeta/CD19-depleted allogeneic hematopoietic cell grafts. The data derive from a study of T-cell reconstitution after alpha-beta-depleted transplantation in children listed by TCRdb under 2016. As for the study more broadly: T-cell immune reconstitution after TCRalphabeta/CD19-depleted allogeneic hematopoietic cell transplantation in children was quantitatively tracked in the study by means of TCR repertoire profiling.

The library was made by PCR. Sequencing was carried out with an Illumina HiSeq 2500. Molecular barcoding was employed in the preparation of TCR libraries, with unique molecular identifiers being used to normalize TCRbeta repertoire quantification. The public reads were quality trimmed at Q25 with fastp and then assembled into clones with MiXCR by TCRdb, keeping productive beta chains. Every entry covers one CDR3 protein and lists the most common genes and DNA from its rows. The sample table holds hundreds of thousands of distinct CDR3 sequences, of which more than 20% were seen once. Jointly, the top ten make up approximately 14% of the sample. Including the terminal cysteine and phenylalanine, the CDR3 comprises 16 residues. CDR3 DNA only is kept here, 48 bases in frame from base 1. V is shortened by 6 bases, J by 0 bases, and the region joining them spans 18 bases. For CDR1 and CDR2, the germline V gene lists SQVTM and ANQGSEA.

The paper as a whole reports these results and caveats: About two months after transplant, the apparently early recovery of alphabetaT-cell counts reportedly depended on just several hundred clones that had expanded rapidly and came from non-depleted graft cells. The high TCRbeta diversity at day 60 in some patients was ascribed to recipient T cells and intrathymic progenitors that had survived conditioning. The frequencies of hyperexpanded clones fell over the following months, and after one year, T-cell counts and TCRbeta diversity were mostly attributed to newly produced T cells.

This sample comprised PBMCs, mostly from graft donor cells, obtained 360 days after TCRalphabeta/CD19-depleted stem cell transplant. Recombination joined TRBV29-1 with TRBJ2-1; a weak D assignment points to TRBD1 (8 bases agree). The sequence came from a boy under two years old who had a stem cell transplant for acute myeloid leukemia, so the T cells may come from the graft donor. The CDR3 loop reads CSVQQGGSSSYNEQFF. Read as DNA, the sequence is TGCAGCGTCCAACAGGGGGGGTCGAGCTCCTACAATGAGCAGTTCTTC.